Each of the 11 T cell receptor beta chains below was sequenced from the same sample in a study of beta chain features in type 1 diabetes. Expressed TCRB transcripts got sequenced, as all isolated RNA was reverse transcribed. Data came from immunoSEQ multiplex PCR; TCRdb stores just in-frame clones and leaves some out. The sample has around 300,000 clones, approximately 14% seen once. The sample consisted of central memory CD4+ T cells from blood. These receptors all come from a young man in good health.

V gene TRBV9 combines with J gene TRBJ2-2; weak D call: TRBD1 (5 bases). This CDR3 comprises 14 residues. Germline assignment: CDR1 SGDLS and CDR2 YYNGEE. The V gene lost 3 bases and the J gene lost 5 bases, with 11 bases spanning the gap. CDR3 coding DNA: TGTGCCAGCAGCGCGCAGGGTCGGACCGGGGAGCTGTTTTTT. This sequence encodes CASSAQGRTGELFF.

In this sample, this clone turned up a few times. This chain links TRBV13 with TRBJ2-2; D perhaps matches TRBD2 (5 bases). Trimming removed 5 bases from V and 6 bases from J, with 10 bases in between. Germline V gene lookup returns CDR1 PRHDT and CDR2 FYEKMQ (reference sequence). The CDR3 length is 13 residues. Here the CDR3 DNA reads TGTGCCAGCAGCATTACTAGACCCGGGGAGCTGTTTTTT. Protein product: CASSITRPGELFF. The variable domain in full, with the rest retrieved from reference TRBV13 and TRBJ2-2, is AAGVIQSPRHLIKEKRETATLKCYPIPRHDTVYWYQQGPGQDPQFLISFYEKMQSDKGSIPDRFSAQQFSDYHSELNMSSLELGDSALYFCASSITRPGELFFGEGSRLTVL.

The sample holds a few counts of this clone. This rearrangement joins TRBV7-9 to TRBJ2-1, with D maybe TRBD1 (5 bases). Trimming shortened V by 1 base and J by 7 bases, and 5 bases separated the two germline ends. Germline CDR1 is SEHNR and CDR2 is FQNEAQ (reference sequence). The CDR3 is made up of 12 amino acids. The CDR3 nucleotides are TGTGCCAGCAGCTTAGGACAGAATGAGCAGTTCTTC. Amino acid sequence: CASSLGQNEQFF.

This clone was found a few times. V gene TRBV12-2 combines with J gene TRBJ2-1; the listed D gene, TRBD2, was not tested against the DNA. TRBV12-2 is a pseudogene. The CDR3 is 14 residues long. As DNA, the CDR3 is TGTGCAAAAATGGGAGGACTAGCCTACAATGAGCAGTTCTTC. Encoded protein: CAKMGGLAYNEQFF.

This clone has only a few counts. The chain combines TRBV7-2 with TRBJ2-5; D is possibly TRBD2 (6 bases). CDR1 and CDR2 from the germline V gene are SGHTA and FQGNSA. With 7 bases removed from V and 0 bases from J, the gap between germline ends came to 24 bases. The CDR3 runs 18 residues. CDR3 residues: CASTSPPGRTPYQETQYF. CDR3 coding DNA: TGTGCCAGCACCTCCCCCCCTGGGAGGACACCGTACCAAGAGACCCAGTACTTC.

The chain combines TRBV27 with TRBJ1-1, with D possibly being TRBD1 (5 bases). CDR3 length equals 18 residues. In germline, CDR1 is MNHEY, CDR2 SMNVEV (reference sequence). V shed 5 bases and J shed 4 bases, with 26 bases lying between them. The CDR3 region has the DNA TGTGCCAGCAGTAAGGTTACAATAGACAGCGGGAGGCCCACTGAAGCTTTCTTT. Translated, it gives CASSKVTIDSGRPTEAFF.

V usage is TRBV5-5 and J usage is TRBJ1-2; D unresolved. The V gene's germline CDR1 is SGHKS and CDR2 YYEKEE (reference sequence). V was trimmed by 0 bases and J by 4 bases, leaving 13 bases between them. The CDR3 totals 15 residues. The CDR3 loop is CASSLVEGTSYGYTF. Here the CDR3 DNA reads TGTGCCAGCAGCTTGGTCGAGGGAACGTCCTATGGCTACACCTTC.

The V gene is TRBV1, the J gene TRBJ2-2; the table's D call TRBD2 went unverified against the DNA. TRBV1 is described as a pseudogene. The CDR3 loop spans 20 amino acids. The CDR3 loop is CTSSPWEKSGGREKTGELFF. The CDR3 DNA reads TGCACCAGCAGCCCTTGGGAGAAATCCGGTGGTAGGGAAAAAACCGGGGAGCTGTTTTTT.

J is TRBJ2-3 and V is TRBV6-5; 9 bases map to TRBD2. V gave up 8 bases and J gave up 3 bases; unmatched junction bases: 6. Germline assignment: CDR1 MNHEY and CDR2 SVGAGI. The CDR3 has 14 amino acids. The CDR3 is CASGLAGKTDTQYF. The CDR3 DNA is TGTGCCAGCGGCCTAGCGGGAAAAACAGATACGCAGTATTTT.

This clone came up a few times. V gene TRBV5-1 combines with J gene TRBJ2-7; D is uncertain. V was shortened by 4 bases and J by 2 bases, with 19 bases between the two germline ends. The CDR3 has 16 residues. Germline CDR1 and CDR2: SGHRS and YFSETQ. The CDR3 region is CASSPDGPWAAYEQYV. The CDR3 region has the DNA TGCGCCAGCAGCCCGGACGGTCCCTGGGCCGCCTACGAGCAGTACGTC.

The V gene is TRBV25-1, the J gene TRBJ1-6, with 10 bases identical to TRBD1. Losses at the gene ends were 1 base for V and 8 bases for J; bases not matched to a gene: 2. The CDR3 is made up of 15 amino acids. Germline CDR1 MGHDK, CDR2 SYGVNS. CDR3 DNA sequence: TGTGCCAGCAGTGAATGGACAGGGGGTCATTCACCCCTCCACTTT. This gives the protein CASSEWTGGHSPLHF. Full variable domain (rest looked up from reference TRBV25-1 and TRBJ1-6): EADIYQTPRYLVIGTGKKITLECSQTMGHDKMYWYQQDPGMELHLIHYSYGVNSTEKGDLSSESTVSRIRTEHFPLTLESARPSHTSQYLCASSEWTGGHSPLHFGNGTRLTVT.